The T cell receptor (beta chain) described here comes from a study of T cell responses to AZD1222 COVID-19 vaccine. Concerning this clone: What it binds is not known.

Sequenced by immunoSEQ multiplex PCR; TCRdb stores in-frame clones only, minus some. The top ten hold under 3.5% of the sample, which has roughly 130,000 clones, roughly nine tenths seen once. Study-level points and caveats: Following two doses of AZD1222, Spike-specific TCR breadth and depth rose. Clonal diversity was possibly underestimated; the donors were predominantly white British and more often female. A reported finding is that nearly half of spike-specific TCRs target unmutated variant regions. Only a handful of AZD1222 recipients, more than 5 in all, had baseline seropositivity.

Sequences were derived from peripheral blood, sampled on day 0 of AZD1222 vaccination. The TCR comes from an adult in good health.

The CDR3 DNA reads as TGCAGCGTTCGTATACAGGGTCGTAACACTGAAGCTTTCTTT. This translates into CSVRIQGRNTEAFF. The chain couples TRBV29-1 to TRBJ1-1; tentatively, D is TRBD1 (6 bases). V was clipped by 5 bases and J by 2 bases, with 15 bases between them. This CDR3 has 14 amino acids. Germline CDR1 is SQVTM and CDR2 is ANQGSEA.